This T cell receptor (beta chain) was identified in a study of T cells after posttransplantation cyclophosphamide. Here immunoSEQ multiplex PCR was the method, and the copy in TCRdb shows in-frame clones only, minus some. The sample carries about 43,000 clones, about nine tenths recorded once. Cyclophosphamide on days +3 and +4 followed busulfan-fludarabine conditioning and a marrow graft. In germline, CDR1 is MGHDK, CDR2 SYGVNS. Trimming removed 3 bases from V and 2 bases from J, with 9 bases in between. CDR3 length equals 14 residues. This TCR was sampled from a male patient between 60 and 69 years old who received an allogeneic stem cell transplant from a related donor and was CMV-positive. Among the T cells, some may be from the graft donor. The sample was PBMCs, taken around 58 days after allogeneic stem cell transplant with posttransplant cyclophosphamide. This sequence joins TRBV25-1 and TRBJ2-3; D is undetermined. The CDR3: CASSDPTSTDTQYF. The CDR3 DNA sequence: TGTGCCAGCAGTGATCCAACATCCACAGATACGCAGTATTTT. Complete variable domain (other parts from reference TRBV25-1 and TRBJ2-3): EADIYQTPRYLVIGTGKKITLECSQTMGHDKMYWYQQDPGMELHLIHYSYGVNSTEKGDLSSESTVSRIRTEHFPLTLESARPSHTSQYLCASSDPTSTDTQYFGPGTRLTVL.